This TCR beta chain was sequenced during a study of T-cell reconstitution after alpha-beta-depleted transplantation in children. The CDR3 loop spans 12 amino acids. V dropped 11 bases and J dropped 0 bases, with 8 bases sitting between them. CDR1 and CDR2 from the germline V gene are LGHDT and YNNKEL (reference sequence). The TCRbeta library was prepared with unique molecular identifiers. TCRdb reprocessed the PCR reads via MiXCR and lists one record per CDR3 protein. The table includes 500,000 or so distinct CDR3 sequences, 30% to 35% detected once. This rearrangement joins TRBV3-1 to TRBJ2-1; D might be TRBD1 (5 bases). The sequence was obtained from a human donor who donated a stem cell graft to a child with aplastic anemia. The source material was PBMCs from the stem cell graft donor, sampled from the stem cell graft. This chain's CDR3 is CAAQGSYNEQFF. The CDR3 nucleotides read TGTGCCGCTCAGGGCTCCTACAATGAGCAGTTCTTC.